A single sample is the source of the 10 T cell receptor beta chains below, sequenced in a study of blood T cells in healthy people across ages. The use of a sample-barcoded 5' primer and a J-beta primer mix characterized a second PCR of about 7 to 12 cycles. MiXCR, applied by TCRdb to the 5' RACE reads, yields one record per CDR3 protein. The repertoire holds 700,000 or so distinct CDR3 sequences, with around 41% as singletons. The material sequenced was blood. All receptors come from a man older than 75 in good health.

This rearrangement joins TRBV4-1 to TRBJ1-2, with a tentative D call TRBD1 (5 bases). The CDR3 consists of 16 residues. V shed 2 bases and J shed 0 bases, with 13 bases lying between them. Looked up from germline, CDR1 is MGHRA and CDR2 is YSYEKL. This CDR3 is CASSQSRDPTNYGYTF. In DNA, the CDR3 is TGCGCCAGCAGCCAATCTCGGGACCCTACTAACTATGGCTACACCTTC.

This clonotype was seen more than once but under ten times. V usage is TRBV6-4 and J usage is TRBJ2-3; TRBD2 might be the D (5 bases). The CDR3 runs 14 residues. The V end lost 6 bases, the J end lost 1 base, and 11 bases lay between the germline ends. Looked up from germline, CDR1 is MRHNA and CDR2 is SNTAGT. The CDR3 here is CASSASLGTDTQYF. The CDR3 DNA reads TGTGCCAGCAGCGCTAGCCTTGGCACAGATACGCAGTATTTT.

The chain employs TRBV12-3 or TRBV12-4 and TRBJ1-5; D is unresolved. V lost 4 bases and J 0 bases, leaving 7 bases between the germline ends. The CDR3 has 14 residues. The CDR3 sequence is CASSSTNSNQPQHF. The DNA of the CDR3 is TGTGCCAGCAGTTCAACAAATAGCAATCAGCCCCAGCATTTT.

This clonotype has just one count. The chain joins TRBV6-2 or TRBV6-3 to TRBJ1-1; 10 bases are a match to TRBD1. The V segment lost 4 bases and the J segment 5 bases; nucleotides outside the gene matches: 7. This CDR3 comprises 15 residues. Per germline, CDR1 MNHEY and CDR2 SVGEGT. The CDR3 sequence: CASSSIGTGATEAFF. As DNA, the CDR3 is TGTGCCAGCAGTTCCATAGGGACAGGGGCTACTGAAGCTTTCTTT.

This clonotype showed up just a few times. The V gene is TRBV3-1, the J gene TRBJ1-5; 8 nucleotides line up with TRBD1. In germline, CDR1 is LGHDT, CDR2 YNNKEL (reference sequence). The V segment lost 2 bases and the J segment 2 bases; nucleotides outside the gene matches: 2. The CDR3 covers 15 residues. The CDR3 sequence is CASSQQGAGNQPQHF. The CDR3 DNA is TGTGCCAGCAGCCAACAGGGGGCTGGCAATCAGCCCCAGCATTTT.

The chain employs TRBV20-1 and TRBJ2-3; TRBD2 is a possible D gene (5 bases). The germline V and J ends were trimmed by 3 bases and 2 bases, with 9 bases remaining between them. Germline lookup yields CDR1 DFQATT and CDR2 SNEGSKA (reference sequence). The CDR3 has 13 residues. CDR3 sequence: CSASHGNTDTQYF. CDR3 DNA: TGCAGTGCTAGCCACGGGAACACAGATACGCAGTATTTT.

The rearrangement links TRBV5-1 to TRBJ2-7; perhaps D is TRBD1 or TRBD2 (5 bases each). CDR1 is SGHRS and CDR2 is YFSETQ in the germline V gene. Trimming removed 3 bases from V and 7 bases from J, with 14 bases in between. CDR3 length equals 13 residues. The CDR3 DNA is TGCGCCAGCAGCTCCGGGACGGACAATGAGCAGTACTTC. Protein: CASSSGTDNEQYF. Complete variable domain (other parts from reference TRBV5-1 and TRBJ2-7): KAGVTQTPRYLIKTRGQQVTLSCSPISGHRSVSWYQQTPGQGLQFLFEYFSETQRNKGNFPGRFSGRQFSNSRSEMNVSTLELGDSALYLCASSSGTDNEQYFGPGTRLTVT.

In this sample, this clonotype turned up many times. The chain uses TRBV7-2 and TRBJ1-1; D not resolved. The CDR3 is made up of 14 amino acids. CDR1 and CDR2 from the germline V gene are SGHTA and FQGNSA. Trimming removed 1 base at V and 6 bases at J, with 12 bases between. The CDR3 sequence: CASSLVIDLAEAFF. The CDR3 coding sequence is TGTGCCAGCAGCTTAGTTATTGACCTGGCTGAAGCTTTCTTT.

J is TRBJ2-3 and V is TRBV4-1; 8 bases align to TRBD1. V shed 2 bases and J 4 bases; nucleotides not matched to a gene: 11. The CDR3 extends over 17 amino acids. Germline assignment: CDR1 MGHRA and CDR2 YSYEKL. The CDR3 is CASSQILGQGAADTQYF. The CDR3 coding sequence is TGCGCCAGCAGCCAAATATTGGGCCAGGGGGCAGCAGATACGCAGTATTTT.

This rearrangement joins TRBV4-3 to TRBJ2-7; D tentatively fits TRBD1 or TRBD2 (5 bases each). The germline V gene encodes CDR1 LGHNA and CDR2 YSLEER. Trimming shortened V by 4 bases and J by 2 bases, and 15 bases separated the two germline ends. This CDR3 is built from 15 residues. In DNA form, the CDR3 reads TGCGCCAGCAGCCGAACCCGGGACGGAGCCTACGAGCAGTACTTC. Protein: CASSRTRDGAYEQYF.